The source of this TCR beta chain is a study of T cell changes during pregnancy in multiple sclerosis. CDR1 is MGHDK and CDR2 is SYGVNS in the germline V gene. V was shortened by 6 bases and J by 5 bases, with 19 bases between the two germline ends. The CDR3 loop spans 15 amino acids. The protocol was immunoSEQ multiplex PCR, while the TCRdb copy is restricted to in-frame clones and leaves out a portion. This table has nearly 25,000 clones, approximately 90% appearing once. V gene TRBV25-1 combines with J gene TRBJ2-5; TRBD2 is a possible D gene (6 bases). The TCR was taken from a female donor in good health, enrolled as a control in a pregnancy study. The sequencing here drew on CD4+ T cells from peripheral blood mononuclear cells, taken in the first trimester of pregnancy. CDR3 protein: CASSAWRGGGETQYF. Written as DNA, the CDR3 is TGTGCCAGCAGCGCCTGGAGGGGTGGGGGGGAGACCCAGTACTTC.